This entry lists 10 T cell receptor beta chains sequenced from one sample in a study of blood T cell repertoires in COVID-19. Sequencing used immunoSEQ multiplex PCR; TCRdb keeps in-frame clones, though not all of them. The top ten hold about 0.91% of the sample, which has roughly 500,000 clones, roughly 87% seen once. Sequenced sample: peripheral blood. These TCRs come from a young man with COVID-19, enrolled during active disease.

This clone has a single count. The chain links TRBV6-8 to TRBJ2-7, with 10 positions matching TRBD2. The CDR3 runs to 15 residues. The V gene's germline CDR1 is MNHGY and CDR2 SAAAGT. V shed 7 bases and J 3 bases; nucleotides not matched to a gene: 9. The CDR3 nucleotides read TGTGCCAGCACCCCACTAGCGGGAAAGATCTACGAGCAGTACTTC. Translated, it gives CASTPLAGKIYEQYF.

In this sample, this clone turned up a few times. Different DNA sequences within this sample yield the same CDR3. This sequence joins TRBV10-2 and TRBJ1-1, with 7 nucleotides matching TRBD1. This CDR3 contains 13 residues. The ends lost 3 bases at V and 5 bases at J; junction bases unmatched: 3. The germline V gene encodes CDR1 WSHSY and CDR2 SAAADI. Here the CDR3 reads CASSDQGGTEAFF. The CDR3 nucleotides read TGCGCCAGCAGTGATCAGGGGGGTACTGAAGCTTTCTTT.

The chain combines TRBV7-2 with TRBJ2-1; maybe TRBD1 (5 bases). V lost 1 base and J lost 7, with 11 bases in between. The germline V gene encodes CDR1 SGHTA and CDR2 FQGNSA. The CDR3 length is 14 residues. Here the CDR3 reads CASSLGRQSNEQFF. As DNA, the CDR3 is TGTGCCAGCAGCTTAGGCAGACAGTCAAATGAGCAGTTCTTC.

This clone was seen once. As DNA, the CDR3 is TGTGCCAGCAGCACCTCGGGACTAGCGGGAGGGGGCACAGATACGCAGTATTTT. Its translation: CASSTSGLAGGGTDTQYF. This chain links TRBV7-9 with TRBJ2-3, with TRBD2 matching 16 bases. V lost 5 bases and J lost 1; bases outside the gene matches: 6. The germline gives CDR1 SEHNR, CDR2 FQNEAQ (reference sequence). CDR3 length: 18 amino acids.

The rearrangement links TRBV6-5 to TRBJ1-1; 11 bases match TRBD1. Germline lookup yields CDR1 MNHEY and CDR2 SVGAGI. CDR3 size: 15 residues. V dropped 1 base and J dropped 9; count of bases not matched to a gene: 7. The CDR3 nucleotides are TGTGCCAGCAGTTACTTCCGGACAGGGGGCAAAAAAGCTTTCTTT. Translating gives CASSYFRTGGKKAFF.

This chain uses TRBV6-1 with TRBJ1-5; tentative D call: TRBD1 (5 bases). This CDR3 contains 13 residues. The ends were cut back, 0 bases at V and 11 bases at J, with 11 bases in the middle. CDR1 and CDR2 (germline): MNHNS, SASEGT. The DNA of the CDR3 is TGTGCCAGCAGTGAAGCGGGAGGGGTGGCCCAGCATTTT. Translating it yields CASSEAGGVAQHF.

V usage is TRBV28 and J usage is TRBJ1-5, with D possibly matching TRBD1 (5 bases). CDR3 length equals 15 residues. The V end lost 2 bases, the J end lost 7 bases, and 15 bases lay between the germline ends. CDR1 and CDR2 (germline): MDHEN, SYDVKM. The CDR3 sequence is CASSLPAGGRQPQHF. CDR3 in DNA: TGTGCCAGCAGTTTACCCGCGGGGGGAAGACAGCCCCAGCATTTT.

The rearrangement joins TRBV5-1 to TRBJ2-3; possible D gene TRBD2, 6 bases. This CDR3 spans 14 amino acids. CDR1 is SGHRS and CDR2 is YFSETQ in the germline V gene. V shed 4 bases and J shed 2 bases, with 11 bases lying between them. CDR3 protein: CASSASGLTDTQYF. As DNA, the CDR3 is TGCGCCAGCAGCGCGAGCGGGCTCACAGATACGCAGTATTTT.

This clone was observed a single time. J is TRBJ2-5 and V is TRBV29-1, with a possible D match to TRBD2 (7 bases). Trimming shortened V by 2 bases and J by 4 bases, and 8 bases separated the two germline ends. The CDR3 covers 12 residues. Germline CDR1 is SQVTM and CDR2 is ANQGSEA. The DNA of the CDR3 is TGCAGCGTTGAAAGGGGGGGAGAGACCCAGTACTTC. Translation: CSVERGGETQYF.

This rearrangement joins TRBV2 to TRBJ2-7; D call uncertain. The CDR3 sequence is 11 residues long. The V gene lost 3 bases and the J gene lost 4 bases, with 4 bases spanning the gap. From germline, CDR1 is SNHLY and CDR2 FYNNEI. Here the CDR3 DNA reads TGTGCCAGCAGTGAGTTATACGAGCAGTACTTC. Its translation is CASSELYEQYF.